This T cell receptor (beta chain) is from a study of T-cell reconstitution after alpha-beta-depleted transplantation in children. V gave up 3 bases and J gave up 0 bases, with 14 bases separating them. Germline CDR1 DFQATT, CDR2 SNEGSKA (reference sequence). This CDR3 has 15 residues. Unique molecular identifiers were built into the TCRbeta library. TCRdb called the PCR reads again in MiXCR, with one record for every CDR3 protein. The repertoire holds around 93,000 distinct CDR3 sequences, with 6.5% to 8.5% as singletons. The material sequenced was PBMCs from the stem cell graft donor, taken from the stem cell graft. This clonotype was sampled from a human donor who donated a stem cell graft to a child with congenital amegakaryocytic thrombocytopenia. The chain carries TRBV20-1 and TRBJ1-2; perhaps TRBD1 as D (5 bases). The CDR3 region has the DNA TGCAGTGCTAGTGTCGGGGGGGAAACTAACTATGGCTACACCTTC. Translation: CSASVGGETNYGYTF.